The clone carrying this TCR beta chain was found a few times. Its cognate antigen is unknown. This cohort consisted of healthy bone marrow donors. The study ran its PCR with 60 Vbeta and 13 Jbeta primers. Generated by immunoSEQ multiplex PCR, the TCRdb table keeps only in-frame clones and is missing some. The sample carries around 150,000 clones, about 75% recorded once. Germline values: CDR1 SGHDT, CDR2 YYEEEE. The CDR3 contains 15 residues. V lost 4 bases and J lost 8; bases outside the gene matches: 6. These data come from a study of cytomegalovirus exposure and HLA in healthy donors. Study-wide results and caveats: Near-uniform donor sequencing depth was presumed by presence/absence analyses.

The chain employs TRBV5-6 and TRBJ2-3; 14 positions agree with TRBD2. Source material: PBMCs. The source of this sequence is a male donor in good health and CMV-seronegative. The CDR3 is CASSTGLAGGPTQYF. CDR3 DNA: TGTGCCAGCAGCACCGGACTAGCGGGGGGCCCTACGCAGTATTTT.